This entry concerns a single T cell receptor (beta chain). Its antigen is not known. TCRdb keeps only in-frame clones here, not all; method: immunoSEQ multiplex PCR. Among 100,000 or so clones listed, 85% to 90% were seen once. Between the trimmed V and J ends, which lost 4 bases and 5 bases, there was a span of 14 bases. This CDR3 spans 14 amino acids. Germline V CDR1 and CDR2: MDHEN, SYDVKM. The sample originates from a study of OX40 agonist ivuxolimab in advanced cancers. The wider study: The dose-escalation cohort had hepatocellular carcinoma, melanoma, renal cell or head and neck cancer. Averaging about 60 years in age, with a range of about 23 to 80, the cohort was about 85% male. Study observations and caveats: Some nonresponders also had low normalized T-cell clonal expansion.

Autoimmune disease history or systemic immunosuppression barred patients. The J gene is TRBJ2-5, the V gene TRBV28, with D perhaps TRBD1 or TRBD2 (5 bases each). This receptor was obtained from an adult with an advanced solid tumor such as melanoma, head and neck, liver or kidney cancer. The material sequenced was CD4+ or CD8+ T cells sorted from blood, taken in a trial of the OX40 agonist ivuxolimab. The CDR3 reads CASSSRGPRETQYF. DNA for the CDR3: TGTGCCAGCAGTTCAAGGGGACCCCGGGAGACCCAGTACTTC. The variable domain in full, completed from reference TRBV28 and TRBJ2-5, reads DVKVTQSSRYLVKRTGEKVFLECVQDMDHENMFWYRQDPGLGLRLIYFSYDVKMKEKGDIPEGYSVSREKKERFSLILESASTNQTSMYLCASSSRGPRETQYFGPGTRLLVL.